What follows is one T cell receptor beta chain and its context. Per the original data handling: Reference gene primer amplification gave estimated nucleated cell counts. Assay used: immunoSEQ multiplex PCR; TCRdb lists only in-frame clones, some missing. From that table come the V and J calls and clone size; the DNA was used to work out D and trimming. The sample has a few hundred thousand clones; around 89% are singletons. This entry belongs to a study of blood T cell repertoires in COVID-19. Study context: The samples span acute and convalescent COVID-19 from the United States, Italy and Spain. PBMCs, B-cell-depleted T cells, or T cells were the source of the cDNA or gDNA that made up the material.

Sequencing was performed on peripheral blood. The TCR comes from a woman between 50 and 59 years old with COVID-19, enrolled during active disease.

In nucleotides, the CDR3 is TGCGCCAGCAGCCAAGATTCGCACAGGGGGTCCGGTGAGACCCAGTACTTC. Amino acids: CASSQDSHRGSGETQYF. The chain is built from TRBV4-3 and TRBJ2-5; 8 bases line up with TRBD1. Germline loops: CDR1 LGHNA, CDR2 YSLEER. The trim removed 0 bases at V and 5 bases at J, leaving 11 bases unmatched. The CDR3 has 17 amino acids.